This TCR beta chain was profiled in a study of cytomegalovirus exposure and HLA in healthy donors. This clone has a single count. The PCR ran on 60 Vbeta and 13 Jbeta primers. As handled by the study authors: Later reanalysis found about 80 million unique TCR beta chains, roughly 9.9 million of them shared. The protocol was immunoSEQ multiplex PCR, while the TCRdb copy is restricted to in-frame clones and leaves out a portion. That table supplies the V and J calls and clone size; D and trimming were determined from the DNA. Among about 130,000 clones listed, 60% to 80% were seen once. All donors participated as healthy donors of bone marrow. At sampling all donors were nominally healthy, likely with unrecorded immune exposures. Germline CDR1 reads SGHNT; CDR2 reads YYREEE (reference sequence). J lost 6 bases, V lost 3 bases, and 8 bases had no gene match. The CDR3 contains 15 residues.

The V and J genes are TRBV5-4 and TRBJ2-3; 9 bases match TRBD2. Material for sequencing was PBMCs. This sequence originates from a man aged 25 to 40 in good health and CMV-seronegative. The CDR3 DNA is TGTGCCAGCAGCTCGACTCTCGCGGGGGGGGATACGCAGTATTTT. Its translation is CASSSTLAGGDTQYF.